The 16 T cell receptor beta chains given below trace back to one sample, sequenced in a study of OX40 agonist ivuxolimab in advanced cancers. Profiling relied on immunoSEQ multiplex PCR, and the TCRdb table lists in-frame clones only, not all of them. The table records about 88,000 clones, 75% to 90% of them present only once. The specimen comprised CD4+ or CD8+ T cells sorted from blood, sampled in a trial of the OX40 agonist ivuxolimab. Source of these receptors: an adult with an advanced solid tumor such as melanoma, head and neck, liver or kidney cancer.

The CDR3 nucleotides read TGTGCCAGCAGTTTAAAAGCGGGGCCAGACTACGAGCAGTACTTC. Protein product: CASSLKAGPDYEQYF. The rearrangement links TRBV27 to TRBJ2-7, with 7 bases matching TRBD2. Germline V CDR1 and CDR2: MNHEY, SMNVEV (reference sequence). The J segment lost 3 bases and the V segment lost 2 bases, leaving 7 bases of the junction unmatched. This CDR3 is built from 15 residues.

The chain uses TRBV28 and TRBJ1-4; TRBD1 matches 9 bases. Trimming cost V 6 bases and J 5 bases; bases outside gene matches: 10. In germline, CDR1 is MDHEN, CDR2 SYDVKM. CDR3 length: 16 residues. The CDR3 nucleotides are TGTGCCAGCAGGACACAGGGGGCCCGAAGAAATGAAAAACTGTTTTTT. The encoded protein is CASRTQGARRNEKLFF.

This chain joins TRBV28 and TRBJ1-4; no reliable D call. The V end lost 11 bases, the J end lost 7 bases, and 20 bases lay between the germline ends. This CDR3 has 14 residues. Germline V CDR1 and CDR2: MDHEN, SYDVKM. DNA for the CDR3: TGTGCCGGTAACTCAGGCCCCATATCTGAAAAACTGTTTTTT. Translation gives CAGNSGPISEKLFF.

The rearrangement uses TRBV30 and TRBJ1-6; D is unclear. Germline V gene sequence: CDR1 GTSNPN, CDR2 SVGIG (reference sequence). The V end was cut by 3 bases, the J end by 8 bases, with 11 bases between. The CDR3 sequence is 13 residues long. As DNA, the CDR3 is TGTGCCTGGAGCCCCCAAGGGTATTCACCCCTCCACTTT. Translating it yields CAWSPQGYSPLHF.

CDR3 bases: TGCGCCAGCAGTCGACAGGGACTAACTCTCTCTGGAAACACCATATATTTT. The encoded protein is CASSRQGLTLSGNTIYF. The genes are TRBV4-1 and TRBJ1-3; 7 bases agree with TRBD1. CDR3 size: 17 residues. Germline V gene data show CDR1 as MGHRA and CDR2 as YSYEKL. Unmatched junction bases numbered 11, after V lost 6 bases and J lost 0 bases.

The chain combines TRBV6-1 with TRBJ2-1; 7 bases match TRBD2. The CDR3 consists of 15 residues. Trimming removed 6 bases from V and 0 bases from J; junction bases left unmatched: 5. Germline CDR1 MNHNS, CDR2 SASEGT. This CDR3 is CASRMKRDSYNEQFF. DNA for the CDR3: TGTGCCAGCAGGATGAAGCGGGACTCCTACAATGAGCAGTTCTTC.

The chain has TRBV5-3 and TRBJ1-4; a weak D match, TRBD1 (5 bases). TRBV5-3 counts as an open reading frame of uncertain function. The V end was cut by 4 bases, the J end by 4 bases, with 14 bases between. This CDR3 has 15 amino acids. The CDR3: CARSPETVHNEKLFF. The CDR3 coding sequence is TGTGCCAGAAGCCCGGAGACAGTCCATAATGAAAAACTGTTTTTT.

The CDR3 sequence: CASSQMGQTPLHF. CDR3 sequence (DNA): TGCGCCAGCAGCCAAATGGGCCAGACACCCCTCCACTTT. This chain connects TRBV4-1 to TRBJ1-6, with D uncertain. V gave up 2 bases and J gave up 11 bases, with 10 bases separating them. Looked up from germline, CDR1 is MGHRA and CDR2 is YSYEKL. The CDR3 consists of 13 residues.

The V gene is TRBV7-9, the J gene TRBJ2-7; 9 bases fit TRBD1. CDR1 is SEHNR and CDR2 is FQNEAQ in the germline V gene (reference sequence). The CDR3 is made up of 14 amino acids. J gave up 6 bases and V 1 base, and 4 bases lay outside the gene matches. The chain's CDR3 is CASSLGGTGIEQYF. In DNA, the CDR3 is TGTGCCAGCAGCTTAGGGGGGACAGGGATCGAGCAGTACTTC.

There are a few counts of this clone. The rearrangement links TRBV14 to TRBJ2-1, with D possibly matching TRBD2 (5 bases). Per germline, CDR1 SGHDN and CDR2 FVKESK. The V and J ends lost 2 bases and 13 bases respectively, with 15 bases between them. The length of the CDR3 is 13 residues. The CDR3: CASSQSPGLSQFF. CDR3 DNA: TGTGCCAGCAGCCAATCCCCCGGACTCTCACAGTTCTTC. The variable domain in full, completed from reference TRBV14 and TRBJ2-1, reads EAGVTQFPSHSVIEKGQTVTLRCDPISGHDNLYWYRRVMGKEIKFLLHFVKESKQDESGMPNNRFLAERTGGTYSTLKVQPAELEDSGVYFCASSQSPGLSQFFGPGTRLTVL.

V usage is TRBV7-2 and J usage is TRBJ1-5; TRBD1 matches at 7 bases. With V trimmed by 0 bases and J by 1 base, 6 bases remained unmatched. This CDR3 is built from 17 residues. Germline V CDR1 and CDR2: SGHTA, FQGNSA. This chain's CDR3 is CASSLALTGMSNQPQHF. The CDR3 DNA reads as TGTGCCAGCAGCTTAGCCCTGACAGGGATGAGCAATCAGCCCCAGCATTTT.

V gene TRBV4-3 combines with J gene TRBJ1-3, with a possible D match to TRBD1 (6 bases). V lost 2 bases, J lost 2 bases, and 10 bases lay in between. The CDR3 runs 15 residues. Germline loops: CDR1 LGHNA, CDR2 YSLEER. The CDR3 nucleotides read TGCGCCAGCAGCCAAAGCGACAGGCCTGGAAACACCATATATTTT. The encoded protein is CASSQSDRPGNTIYF.

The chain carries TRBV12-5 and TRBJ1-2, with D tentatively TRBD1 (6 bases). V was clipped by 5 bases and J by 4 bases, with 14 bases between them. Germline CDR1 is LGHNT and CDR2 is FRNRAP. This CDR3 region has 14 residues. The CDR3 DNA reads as TGTGCTAGTGGTAAAGTACAGGGTCCCTATGGCTACACCTTC. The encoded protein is CASGKVQGPYGYTF.

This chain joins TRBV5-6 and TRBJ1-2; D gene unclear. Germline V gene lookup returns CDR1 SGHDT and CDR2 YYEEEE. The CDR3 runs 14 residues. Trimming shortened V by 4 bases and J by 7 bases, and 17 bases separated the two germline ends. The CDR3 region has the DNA TGTGCCAGCAGCCGTGGGTCCCTGGGTGGTGGCTACACCTTC. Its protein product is CASSRGSLGGGYTF.

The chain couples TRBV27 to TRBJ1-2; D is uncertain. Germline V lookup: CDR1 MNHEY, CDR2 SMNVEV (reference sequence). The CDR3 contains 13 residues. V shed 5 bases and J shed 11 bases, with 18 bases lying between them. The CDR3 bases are TGTGCCAGCAGTCTCAGGCCGGAAGAGTTGTACACCTTC. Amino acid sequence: CASSLRPEELYTF.

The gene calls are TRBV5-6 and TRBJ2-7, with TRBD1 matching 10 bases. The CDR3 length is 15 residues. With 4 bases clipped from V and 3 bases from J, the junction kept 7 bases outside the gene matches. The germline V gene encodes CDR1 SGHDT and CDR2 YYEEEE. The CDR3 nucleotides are TGTGCCAGCAGCGGGGGGACAGGGGATTACTACGAGCAGTACTTC. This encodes CASSGGTGDYYEQYF. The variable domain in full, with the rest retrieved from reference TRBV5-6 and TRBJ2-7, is DAGVTQSPTHLIKTRGQQVTLRCSPKSGHDTVSWYQQALGQGPQFIFQYYEEEERQRGNFPDRFSGHQFPNYSSELNVNALLLGDSALYLCASSGGTGDYYEQYFGPGTRLTVT.